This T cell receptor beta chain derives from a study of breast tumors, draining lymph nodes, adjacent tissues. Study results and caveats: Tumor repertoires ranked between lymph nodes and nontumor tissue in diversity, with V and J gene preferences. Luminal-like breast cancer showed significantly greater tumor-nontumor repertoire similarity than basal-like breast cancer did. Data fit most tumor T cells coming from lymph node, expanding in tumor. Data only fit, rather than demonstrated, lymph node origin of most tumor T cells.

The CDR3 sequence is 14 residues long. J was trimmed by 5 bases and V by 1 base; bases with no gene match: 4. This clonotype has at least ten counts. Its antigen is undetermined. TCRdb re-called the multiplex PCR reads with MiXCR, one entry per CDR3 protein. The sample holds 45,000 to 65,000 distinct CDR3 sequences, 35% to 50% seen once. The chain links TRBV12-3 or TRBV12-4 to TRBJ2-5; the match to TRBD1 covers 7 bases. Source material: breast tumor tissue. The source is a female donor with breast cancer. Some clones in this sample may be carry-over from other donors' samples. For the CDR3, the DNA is TGTGCCAGCAGTTTAGGAGGGGGCCAGGAGACCCAGTACTTC. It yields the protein CASSLGGGQETQYF.